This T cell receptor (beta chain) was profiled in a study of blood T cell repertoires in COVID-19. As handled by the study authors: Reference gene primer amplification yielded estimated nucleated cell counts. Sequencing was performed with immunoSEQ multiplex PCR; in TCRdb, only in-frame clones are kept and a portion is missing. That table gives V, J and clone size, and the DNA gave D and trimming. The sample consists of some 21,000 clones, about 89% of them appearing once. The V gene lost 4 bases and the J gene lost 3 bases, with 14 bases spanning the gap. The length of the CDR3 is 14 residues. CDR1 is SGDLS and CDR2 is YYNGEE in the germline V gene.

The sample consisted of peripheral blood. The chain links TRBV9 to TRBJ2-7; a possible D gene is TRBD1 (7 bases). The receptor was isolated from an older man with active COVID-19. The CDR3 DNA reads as TGTGCCAGCAGCCCCCCAGGGGGGAGCTACGAGCAGTACTTC. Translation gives CASSPPGGSYEQYF.